Below are 9 T cell receptor beta chains sequenced from a single sample in a study of blood T cell repertoires in COVID-19. Sequencing used immunoSEQ multiplex PCR; TCRdb keeps in-frame clones, though not all of them. Of approximately 140,000 clones detected, 70% to 80% appear once; the ten largest clones hold roughly 17%. Sequencing was performed on peripheral blood. The source is a man aged 50-59 years with acute or convalescent COVID-19.

This chain joins TRBV9 and TRBJ2-3, with TRBD1 identical over 7 bases. Looked up from germline, CDR1 is SGDLS and CDR2 is YYNGEE. The CDR3 totals 15 residues. V dropped 4 bases and J dropped 6; count of bases not matched to a gene: 11. As DNA, the CDR3 is TGTGCCAGCAGCCCCAGGGGGAACGAGGGGGATACGCAGTATTTT. It specifies CASSPRGNEGDTQYF.

The chain joins TRBV19 to TRBJ2-1, with 9 nucleotides matching TRBD1. Germline assignment: CDR1 LNHDA and CDR2 SQIVND (reference sequence). This CDR3 is 12 amino acids long. V gave up 8 bases and J gave up 4 bases; unmatched junction bases: 0. The CDR3 spells CASGTGYNEQFF. CDR3 nucleotides: TGTGCCAGTGGGACAGGGTACAATGAGCAGTTCTTC. Complete variable domain (other parts from reference TRBV19 and TRBJ2-1): DGGITQSPKYLFRKEGQNVTLSCEQNLNHDAMYWYRQDPGQGLRLIYYSQIVNDFQKGDIAEGYSVSREKKESFPLTVTSAQKNPTAFYLCASGTGYNEQFFGPGTRLTVL.

This clone was seen only a few times. Other DNA sequences from this sample encode an identical CDR3 as well. The rearrangement joins TRBV5-1 to TRBJ1-1, with 7 positions matching TRBD1. This CDR3 has 14 amino acids. From germline, CDR1 is SGHRS and CDR2 YFSETQ. V lost 4 bases and J lost 1; bases outside the gene matches: 4. The CDR3 coding sequence is TGCGCCAGCAGCCCTGGGACAGCGAACACTGAAGCTTTCTTT. Residues: CASSPGTANTEAFF.

The rearrangement uses TRBV3-1 (or the pseudogene TRBV3-2) and TRBJ1-5, with 10 bases matching TRBD1. This CDR3 comprises 16 residues. V was clipped by 0 bases and J by 2 bases; unmatched bases: 1. Per germline, CDR1 LGHDT and CDR2 YNNKEL (reference sequence). The CDR3 DNA reads TGTGCCAGCAGCCAAGAAGGGACAGGGGGCAATCAGCCCCAGCATTTT. This gives the protein CASSQEGTGGNQPQHF.

This clone has more than one count but fewer than ten. The chain joins TRBV11-2 to TRBJ1-1; D unresolved. The length of the CDR3 is 13 residues. The germline CDR1 and CDR2 sequences are SGHAT and FQNNGV. Trimming pared 1 base from V and 4 bases from J, leaving 7 bases between. The CDR3 DNA reads as TGTGCCAGCAGCTTAGCGCGGGTCACTGAAGCTTTCTTT. Amino acid sequence: CASSLARVTEAFF. Based on the CDR3 plus reference TRBV11-2 and TRBJ1-1, the full variable domain is EAGVAQSPRYKIIEKRQSVAFWCNPISGHATLYWYQQILGQGPKLLIQFQNNGVVDDSQLPKDRFSAERLKGVDSTLKIQPAKLEDSAVYLCASSLARVTEAFFGQGTRLTVV.

This chain links TRBV9 with TRBJ2-2; TRBD2 aligns across 9 bases. Germline V gene data show CDR1 as SGDLS and CDR2 as YYNGEE. The ends lost 2 bases at V and 6 bases at J; junction bases unmatched: 11. The CDR3 is made up of 17 amino acids. The CDR3 is CASSVFGGGAVPGELFF. CDR3 DNA sequence: TGTGCCAGCAGCGTTTTTGGCGGGGGGGCCGTTCCCGGGGAGCTGTTTTTT.

J is TRBJ1-6 and V is TRBV30; a possible D gene is TRBD1 (5 bases). V dropped 0 bases and J dropped 10 bases, with 10 bases sitting between them. CDR1 and CDR2 from the germline V gene are GTSNPN and SVGIG (reference sequence). The CDR3 is 13 amino acids. The CDR3 loop is CAWSVEWGSPLHF. CDR3 sequence (DNA): TGTGCCTGGAGTGTCGAGTGGGGCTCACCCCTCCACTTT. The whole variable domain, remainder taken from reference TRBV30 and TRBJ1-6, is SQTIHQWPATLVQPVGSPLSLECTVEGTSNPNLYWYRQAAGRGLQLLFYSVGIGQISSEVPQNLSASRPQDRQFILSSKKLLLSDSGFYLCAWSVEWGSPLHFGNGTRLTVT.

The chain recombines TRBV6-5 with TRBJ1-6, with D possibly matching TRBD1 (6 bases). CDR1 is MNHEY, CDR2 SVGAGI, per germline. CDR3 length: 14 residues. Trimming pared 8 bases from V and 8 bases from J, leaving 16 bases between. In DNA form, the CDR3 reads TGTGCCAGCTCACGGACAGACTCCGATTCACCCCTCCACTTT. It translates to CASSRTDSDSPLHF.

CDR3 sequence: CASSDGGQAGNQPQHF. CDR3 DNA: TGTGCCAGCAGTGATGGAGGACAGGCTGGCAATCAGCCCCAGCATTTT. The V and J genes are TRBV6-1 and TRBJ1-5; 7 bases are shared with TRBD1. The J segment lost 2 bases and the V segment lost 3 bases, leaving 7 bases of the junction unmatched. This CDR3 is 16 amino acids long. In germline, CDR1 is MNHNS, CDR2 SASEGT.